The 2 T cell receptor beta chains below come from one sample, sequenced in a study of shared clonotypes between healthy human individuals. Method: immunoSEQ multiplex PCR; TCRdb's copy keeps in-frame clones and lacks some. The data contain some 900,000 clones, 60% to 85% of them singletons. The sample taken for sequencing was memory CD4+ T cells sorted from blood. Stated subset: CD45RA-negative fraction. These receptors all come from a man aged 18 to 30 in good health.

The chain joins TRBV5-1 to TRBJ2-2; D is possibly TRBD1 or TRBD2 (6 bases each). Germline V gives CDR1 SGHRS, CDR2 YFSETQ. CDR3 length equals 17 residues. V gave up 0 bases and J gave up 0 bases, with 12 bases separating them. CDR3 bases: TGCGCCAGCAGCTTGGCCCCCGGGGGCGCGAACACCGGGGAGCTGTTTTTT. Its translation: CASSLAPGGANTGELFF.

In its sample, this clone was seen a few times. The chain joins TRBV4-1 to TRBJ1-6; D uncertain. CDR1 and CDR2 (germline): MGHRA, YSYEKL. The length of the CDR3 is 13 residues. Trimming pared 0 bases from V and 11 bases from J, leaving 8 bases between. CDR3 DNA: TGCGCCAGCAGCCAAGAACAGTCGCCACCCCTCCACTTT. It is translated as CASSQEQSPPLHF.